These 14 T cell receptor beta chains came from one sample sequenced in a study of blood T cells in healthy people across ages. PCR was performed a second time for about 7 to 12 cycles using a sample-barcoded 5' primer and a J-beta primer mix. TCRdb re-called the 5' RACE reads through MiXCR, storing one row per CDR3 protein. The data hold fewer than 1,000,000 distinct CDR3 sequences, with around half observed a single time. Sequences were obtained from blood. These receptors were collected from an elderly man in good health.

This chain connects TRBV6-2 or TRBV6-3 to TRBJ2-1; 14 nucleotides match TRBD2. The germline gives CDR1 MNHEY, CDR2 SVGEGT. J gave up 0 bases and V 0 bases, and 10 bases lay outside the gene matches. This CDR3 contains 21 residues. The DNA of the CDR3 is TGTGCCAGCAGTTACTCGCGTCGACTAGCGGGAGGGTCAAGCTCCTACAATGAGCAGTTCTTC. Its translation is CASSYSRRLAGGSSSYNEQFF.

The chain carries TRBV7-2 and TRBJ2-5; 9 positions agree with TRBD2. J gave up 5 bases and V 2 bases, and 12 bases lay outside the gene matches. In germline, CDR1 is SGHTA, CDR2 FQGNSA. CDR3 length equals 17 residues. The CDR3 protein is CASSLLGAGGVGETQYF. The DNA of the CDR3 is TGTGCCAGCAGCTTACTGGGAGCGGGAGGTGTGGGGGAGACCCAGTACTTC. Full variable domain (missing parts from reference TRBV7-2 and TRBJ2-5): GAGVSQSPSNKVTEKGKDVELRCDPISGHTALYWYRQSLGQGLEFLIYFQGNSAPDKSGLPSDRFSAERTGGSVSTLTIQRTQQEDSAVYLCASSLLGAGGVGETQYFGPGTRLLVL.

This clonotype was recorded a few times. The gene calls are TRBV5-4 and TRBJ2-7; 11 nucleotides match TRBD2. With the DNA end fitting TRBJ2-5 better, the J assignment may be wrong. CDR1 is SGHNT, CDR2 YYREEE, per germline (reference sequence). This CDR3 is built from 14 residues. CDR3 region: CASSDLAGGETQYF. The CDR3 region has the DNA TGTGCCAGCAGCGACCTAGCGGGGGGAGAGACCCAGTACTTC.

The chain joins TRBV7-9 to TRBJ2-7, with 12 bases that match TRBD1. The germline V gene has CDR1 SEHNR and CDR2 FQNEAQ (reference sequence). Trimming took 8 bases from V and 5 from J; bases not matched to a gene: 4. This CDR3 is 13 amino acids long. The CDR3 bases are TGTGCCAGCGGGACAGGGGGCACCGACGAGCAGTACTTC. It encodes CASGTGGTDEQYF.

The chain uses TRBV7-8 and TRBJ2-5, with 12 bases fitting TRBD2. The germline CDR1 and CDR2 sequences are SGHVS and FQNEAQ. The CDR3 has 16 amino acids. The V gene end was trimmed by 6 bases and the J gene end by 1 base; junction bases not matched to a gene: 6. CDR3 nucleotide sequence: TGTGCCAGCAGGAGAGCGGGACTAGCGGGCCAAGAGACCCAGTACTTC. It is translated as CASRRAGLAGQETQYF.

Worth noting for this clonotype: Given a much more abundant clone one base away, this may be a read error. The genes are TRBV6-5 and TRBJ1-2, with D uncertain. Deletions cut 5 bases from V and 0 bases from J, with 13 bases between. Germline loops: CDR1 MNHEY, CDR2 SVGAGI. The CDR3 has 15 amino acids. The CDR3: CASSHGRYSNYGYTF. In nucleotides, the CDR3 is TGTGCCAGCAGTCACGGCAGATATTCTAACTATGGCTACACCTTC.

This clonotype was seen many times. The gene calls are TRBV7-8 and TRBJ2-3; 13 nucleotides align to TRBD2. CDR1 is SGHVS, CDR2 FQNEAQ, per germline. The V and J ends lost 3 bases and 6 bases, in that order; junction bases with no gene match: 3. This CDR3 has 15 residues. In DNA form, the CDR3 reads TGTGCCAGCAGCTTCACTAGCGGGGGGGCGGATACGCAGTATTTT. Its translation: CASSFTSGGADTQYF.

The rearrangement joins TRBV12-3 or TRBV12-4 to TRBJ1-5, with TRBD1 identical over 8 bases. The CDR3 extends over 14 amino acids. The ends lost 5 bases at V and 2 bases at J; junction bases unmatched: 2. CDR3 nucleotide sequence: TGTGCCAGCAGTGGGGGACAGGGCAATCAGCCCCAGCATTTT. Translated: CASSGGQGNQPQHF.

This clonotype has more than one count but fewer than ten. The J gene is TRBJ2-1, the V gene TRBV3-1, with D unresolved. This CDR3 contains 16 residues. The V and J ends lost 6 bases and 4 bases respectively, with 19 bases between them. CDR1 is LGHDT and CDR2 is YNNKEL in the germline V gene (reference sequence). CDR3 DNA sequence: TGTGCCAGCAGTCCCAGTACGAGAGTAGGGTACAATGAGCAGTTCTTC. Translation gives CASSPSTRVGYNEQFF.

Of note for this clonotype: One end of the junction does not line up with germline, which may come from a read error. This rearrangement joins TRBV20-1 to TRBJ1-1; tentative D call: TRBD1 (5 bases). Germline assignment: CDR1 DFQATT and CDR2 SNEGSKA (reference sequence). CDR3 length: 13 residues. The CDR3 nucleotides are TGCGGTGCTGGCGGGGCATGGAACGCTGAAGCTTTCTTT. Its translation is CGAGGAWNAEAFF.

The V and J genes are TRBV20-1 and TRBJ2-5; 7 nucleotides line up with TRBD1. V trimming: 0 bases; J trimming: 2 bases; junction bases outside the gene matches: 9. CDR1 and CDR2 (germline): DFQATT, SNEGSKA (reference sequence). The CDR3 consists of 16 residues. CDR3 region: CSARDPLDRVQETQYF. The DNA for the CDR3 is TGCAGTGCTAGAGATCCACTAGACAGGGTTCAAGAGACCCAGTACTTC.

This clonotype was picked up one time. The chain recombines TRBV29-1 with TRBJ1-1, with 9 bases aligning to TRBD1. Germline V CDR1 and CDR2: SQVTM, ANQGSEA. The trim removed 4 bases at V and 2 bases at J, leaving 5 bases unmatched. The CDR3 has 14 amino acids. Written as DNA, the CDR3 is TGCAGCGTTGGAAGGACAGGGGCCAACACTGAAGCTTTCTTT. Translated, it gives CSVGRTGANTEAFF.

For this clonotype: One base away lies a much larger clone, so this may be a sequencing read error. The CDR3 here is CASTPGQRNTEAFF. Here the CDR3 DNA reads TGTGCCAGCACCCCGGGACAGAGGAACACTGAAGCTTTCTTT. The chain carries TRBV6-6 and TRBJ1-1; 7 nucleotides align to TRBD1. V shed 7 bases, J shed 1 base, and the junction held 6 bases outside the gene matches. Germline CDR1 reads MNHNY; CDR2 reads SVGAGI (reference sequence). This CDR3 spans 14 amino acids.

This clonotype was detected many times. The rearrangement joins TRBV6-2 or TRBV6-3 to TRBJ2-5, with a tentative D call TRBD2 (6 bases). Germline-derived CDR1 and CDR2 are MNHEY and SVGEGT. The CDR3 is 15 amino acids. Between the trimmed V and J ends, which lost 0 bases and 1 base, there was a span of 9 bases. The CDR3 nucleotides are TGTGCCAGCAGTTACTCCCGGGACTTCCAAGAGACCCAGTACTTC. Its protein product is CASSYSRDFQETQYF.